This T cell receptor (beta chain) was recorded in a study of Ad26.COV2.S vaccination and SARS-CoV-2 variants. Sequencing used immunoSEQ multiplex PCR; TCRdb keeps in-frame clones, though not all of them. The sample has a few hundred thousand clones; approximately 90% are singletons. Regarding treatment: over 15 received Ad26.COV2.S at low or high dose, single or two shots; a few received placebo; per-sample allocation not given. Sampling happened 63 days after the first vaccine or placebo injection. Trimming pared 5 bases from V and 2 bases from J, leaving 13 bases between. The CDR3 extends over 14 amino acids. Looked up from germline, CDR1 is SGHDN and CDR2 is FVKESK.

The receptor comes from a person between 18 and 60 years old who received the Ad26.COV2.S COVID-19 vaccine or a placebo. This specimen was peripheral blood, taken in a trial of Ad26.COV2.S vaccine versus placebo. The rearrangement joins TRBV14 to TRBJ2-7, with D perhaps TRBD2 (5 bases). CDR3 bases: TGTGCCAGCAGCAAAGCTACTAGTACCTACGAGCAGTACTTC. Translated, it gives CASSKATSTYEQYF.